This T cell receptor (beta chain) was obtained from a study of regulatory T cells in long-lasting Graves disease. The time point here: newly diagnosed GD, antithyroid drugs for less than 3 months. PBMC RNA served as the TCR library source. Assembly of TCR beta libraries relied on iRepertoire HTBI primers together with Arm-PCR of CDR3 regions. One entry per CDR3 protein, called by TCRdb with MiXCR from the multiplex PCR reads. The top ten clones hold approximately 17% of a sample with about 450,000 distinct CDR3 sequences, about 14% of them seen once. This clonotype was counted ten times or more. Losses at the gene ends were 5 bases for V and 8 bases for J; bases not matched to a gene: 18. The CDR3 is 17 amino acids. Germline CDR1 MGHRA, CDR2 YSYEKL. These data also formed part of another study, on T cells in Graves' hyperthyroidism and ophthalmopathy.

The gene calls are TRBV4-1 and TRBJ1-2; 9 positions agree with TRBD1. The input for sequencing was peripheral blood mononuclear cells (PBMCs), taken at new diagnosis, from a patient treated with antithyroid drugs. The receptor was derived from a woman between 50 and 59 years old with Graves disease. The CDR3 sequence is CASSEAPTTGGVSGYTF. CDR3 DNA sequence: TGCGCCAGCAGCGAAGCTCCGACGACAGGGGGGGTGAGCGGCTACACCTTC.